This TCR beta chain is drawn from a study of OX40 agonist ivuxolimab in advanced cancers. About the research overall: Patients undergoing dose escalation presented with hepatocellular carcinoma, melanoma, renal cell or head and neck cancer.

With 0 bases clipped from V and 5 bases from J, the junction kept 3 bases outside the gene matches. The germline V gene has CDR1 SGDLS and CDR2 YYNGEE. There are 15 residues in the CDR3. Autoimmune disease history or systemic immunosuppression led to patient exclusion. Study results and limitations: At 0.1 to 3.0 mg/kg and by week 6, clonal expansion occurred in CD4+ and CD8+ blood T cells.

Worth noting for this clone: As yet, its antigen is unknown.

This table comes from immunoSEQ multiplex PCR, and its TCRdb copy is limited to in-frame clones, with some not included. The table includes tens of thousands of clones, about 92% detected once. This specimen was CD4+ or CD8+ T cells sorted from blood, taken in a trial of the OX40 agonist ivuxolimab. J is TRBJ1-1 and V is TRBV9; TRBD1 matches at 11 bases. This TCR derives from an adult with an advanced solid tumor such as melanoma, head and neck, liver or kidney cancer. The CDR3 sequence: CASSVAGTGGTEAFF. CDR3 DNA: TGTGCCAGCAGCGTAGCAGGGACAGGGGGAACTGAAGCTTTCTTT.